The 23 T cell receptor beta chains reported below all come from one sample, sequenced in a study of cytotoxic CD8 clonotypes in ibrutinib-treated CLL. Profiled with immunoSEQ multiplex PCR; TCRdb holds only in-frame clones, not every one. The table records about 310,000 clones, 80% of them present only once. Here the sequenced sample was PBMCs, taken before ibrutinib treatment. All receptors come from a human donor with chronic lymphocytic leukemia.

The chain links TRBV5-1 to TRBJ1-1, with 8 nucleotides matching TRBD1. Trimming cost V 4 bases and J 4 bases; bases outside gene matches: 6. This CDR3 contains 14 residues. Germline lookup yields CDR1 SGHRS and CDR2 YFSETQ. The CDR3 sequence is CASSMDRASTEAFF. CDR3 sequence (DNA): TGCGCCAGCAGCATGGACAGGGCAAGCACTGAAGCTTTCTTT.

This clone was observed a handful of times. The chain links TRBV2 to TRBJ2-2; D gene ambiguous. This CDR3 contains 14 residues. Trimming took 6 bases from V and 0 from J, leaving 8 bases between them. Germline V gene data show CDR1 as SNHLY and CDR2 as FYNNEI. The CDR3: CASRILTNTGELFF. CDR3 bases: TGTGCCAGCAGGATCCTGACGAACACCGGGGAGCTGTTTTTT.

This chain joins TRBV7-9 and TRBJ2-2; 8 bases match TRBD1. V lost 1 base, J lost 3 bases, and 7 bases stayed unmatched. Germline lookup yields CDR1 SEHNR and CDR2 FQNEAQ (reference sequence). The CDR3 consists of 17 residues. The CDR3 DNA sequence: TGTGCCAGCAGCTTAGTGAGGCAGGGGGCTTACACCGGGGAGCTGTTTTTT. It is translated as CASSLVRQGAYTGELFF.

The rearrangement uses TRBV9 and TRBJ2-7; the D gene is possibly TRBD1 (5 bases). CDR3 length: 16 amino acids. Germline CDR1 reads SGDLS; CDR2 reads YYNGEE. V was shortened by 0 bases and J by 0 bases, with 13 bases between the two germline ends. For the CDR3, the DNA is TGTGCCAGCAGCGTAGGAAGGGGCCTGAGCTCCTACGAGCAGTACTTC. Protein sequence: CASSVGRGLSSYEQYF.

The chain is built from TRBV18 and TRBJ2-7; D is possibly TRBD1 (5 bases). The germline V and J ends were trimmed by 3 bases and 2 bases, with 11 bases remaining between them. Germline-derived CDR1 and CDR2 are KGHSH and LQKENI. The CDR3 runs to 14 residues. The CDR3 sequence: CASSPQTDTYEQYF. CDR3 sequence (DNA): TGTGCCAGCTCACCGCAGACAGATACCTACGAGCAGTACTTC.

This clone occurred once. The V gene is TRBV18, the J gene TRBJ2-1; 8 bases agree with TRBD2. Trimming took 6 bases from V and 12 from J; bases not matched to a gene: 7. The CDR3 consists of 12 residues. Germline CDR1 KGHSH, CDR2 LQKENI. In DNA, the CDR3 is TGTGCCAGCTCCGTGGGGCTAGCGGGGCAGTTCTTC. Residues: CASSVGLAGQFF.

J is TRBJ1-1 and V is TRBV5-1; TRBD1 matches 9 bases. The CDR3 is 17 residues long. Germline V gene sequence: CDR1 SGHRS, CDR2 YFSETQ. J was trimmed by 0 bases and V by 4 bases; bases with no gene match: 10. CDR3 protein: CASSVGTGSALNTEAFF. The CDR3 DNA sequence: TGCGCCAGCAGCGTTGGGACAGGGTCGGCTCTGAACACTGAAGCTTTCTTT.

The chain uses TRBV25-1 and TRBJ1-4; the D gene is possibly TRBD1 (5 bases). Germline CDR1 MGHDK, CDR2 SYGVNS. This CDR3 has 16 residues. V lost 3 bases and J lost 8, with 19 bases in between. The CDR3 protein is CASSDRQTPLMEKLFF. In DNA form, the CDR3 reads TGTGCCAGCAGTGACCGACAGACCCCCCTCATGGAAAAACTGTTTTTT.

The chain couples TRBV10-3 to TRBJ1-1; no clear D. This CDR3 spans 13 amino acids. V was trimmed by 6 bases and J by 7 bases, leaving 15 bases between them. Germline CDR1 ENHRY, CDR2 SYGVKD. The CDR3 loop is CAISSSADNEAFF. The DNA of the CDR3 is TGTGCCATCAGCTCCTCGGCAGATAATGAAGCTTTCTTT.

V usage is TRBV20-1 and J usage is TRBJ2-7, with no clear D. Germline CDR1 is DFQATT and CDR2 is SNEGSKA (reference sequence). V dropped 3 bases and J dropped 3 bases, with 6 bases sitting between them. The CDR3 is made up of 11 amino acids. CDR3 coding DNA: TGCAGTGCTAGTGTGCGCTACGAGCAGTACTTC. It translates to CSASVRYEQYF.

This chain uses TRBV9 with TRBJ2-2; D remains ambiguous. V was shortened by 2 bases and J by 1 base, with 6 bases between the two germline ends. The CDR3 runs to 14 residues. The germline V gene encodes CDR1 SGDLS and CDR2 YYNGEE. CDR3 in DNA: TGTGCCAGCAGCGTGAACCTGAACACCGGGGAGCTGTTTTTT. This codes for CASSVNLNTGELFF.

The V and J genes are TRBV27 and TRBJ2-2; D could derive from TRBD1 or TRBD2 (5 bases each). Trimming shortened V by 0 bases and J by 2 bases, and 10 bases separated the two germline ends. Germline CDR1 is MNHEY and CDR2 is SMNVEV (reference sequence). The CDR3 consists of 16 residues. CDR3 sequence reads: CASSLSGTVNTGELFF. The CDR3 DNA reads as TGTGCCAGCAGTTTATCGGGGACGGTAAACACCGGGGAGCTGTTTTTT.

The chain recombines TRBV27 with TRBJ2-7; a weak D match, TRBD2 (6 bases). The germline V and J ends were trimmed by 3 bases and 7 bases, with 10 bases remaining between them. Germline CDR1 reads MNHEY; CDR2 reads SMNVEV (reference sequence). The CDR3 loop spans 12 amino acids. The CDR3: CASSFLRGEQYF. The CDR3 region has the DNA TGTGCCAGCAGTTTCCTCCGGGGGGAGCAGTACTTC.

The rearrangement uses TRBV19 and TRBJ1-2, with TRBD1 matching 9 bases. V was clipped by 4 bases and J by 8 bases; unmatched bases: 8. CDR3 length: 14 amino acids. Germline lookup yields CDR1 LNHDA and CDR2 SQIVND (reference sequence). The CDR3 loop reads CASSTLDRGLGYTF. The CDR3, as DNA: TGTGCCAGTAGTACCCTGGACAGGGGTTTGGGCTACACCTTC.

This clone appeared a few times. The chain has TRBV7-9 and TRBJ1-1, with 7 bases that match TRBD1. The CDR3 sequence is 14 residues long. Unmatched junction bases numbered 4, after V lost 5 bases and J lost 1 base. Germline V lookup: CDR1 SEHNR, CDR2 FQNEAQ (reference sequence). The CDR3 coding sequence is TGTGCCAGCAGCGCACAGGGGACGAACACTGAAGCTTTCTTT. Translating it yields CASSAQGTNTEAFF.

The V and J genes are TRBV27 and TRBJ2-3; TRBD1 matches at 7 bases. The V gene end was trimmed by 5 bases and the J gene end by 9 bases; junction bases not matched to a gene: 2. The length of the CDR3 is 11 residues. Germline V gives CDR1 MNHEY, CDR2 SMNVEV (reference sequence). The DNA for the CDR3 is TGTGCCAGCAGTCAGGGACAGACGCAGTATTTT. It encodes CASSQGQTQYF.

J is TRBJ2-3 and V is TRBV10-3; 8 bases fit TRBD2. With V trimmed by 10 bases and J by 4 bases, 10 bases remained unmatched. CDR3 size: 14 residues. The germline V gene encodes CDR1 ENHRY and CDR2 SYGVKD. CDR3 amino acids: CATSAGGGADTQYF. The CDR3 nucleotides are TGTGCCACTTCGGCGGGAGGAGGCGCAGATACGCAGTATTTT.

This clone was seen only once. The rearrangement uses TRBV30 and TRBJ2-5; the D gene could be TRBD1 or TRBD2 (6 bases each). The germline gives CDR1 GTSNPN, CDR2 SVGIG (reference sequence). The CDR3 loop spans 15 amino acids. V dropped 4 bases and J dropped 5 bases, with 20 bases sitting between them. For the CDR3, the DNA is TGTGCCTGGAACCGGGAGAGGGGGGCAGGGGAGACCCAGTACTTC. Encoded protein: CAWNRERGAGETQYF.

This chain links TRBV9 with TRBJ2-1, with a tentative D call TRBD2 (5 bases). Looked up from germline, CDR1 is SGDLS and CDR2 is YYNGEE. The ends were cut back, 3 bases at V and 5 bases at J, with 15 bases in the middle. The CDR3 extends over 15 amino acids. CDR3 residues: CASSATSIRNNEQFF. CDR3 in DNA: TGTGCCAGCAGCGCAACTAGTATCAGGAACAATGAGCAGTTCTTC.

The V gene is TRBV28, the J gene TRBJ2-7; perhaps TRBD2 as D (5 bases). This CDR3 region has 14 residues. V lost 5 bases, J lost 0 bases, and 11 bases lay in between. Germline V gene lookup returns CDR1 MDHEN and CDR2 SYDVKM. The CDR3, as DNA: TGTGCCAGCAGTAGGTGGAGGAGCTCCTACGAGCAGTACTTC. This codes for CASSRWRSSYEQYF.

The chain uses TRBV27 and TRBJ1-5; D is unresolved. Trimming removed 3 bases from V and 3 bases from J, with 6 bases in between. This CDR3 has 13 residues. Germline V gene data show CDR1 as MNHEY and CDR2 as SMNVEV (reference sequence). CDR3 sequence: CASSLTVNQPQHF. The CDR3 DNA reads as TGTGCCAGCAGTTTGACGGTCAATCAGCCCCAGCATTTT.

The rearrangement uses TRBV27 and TRBJ2-7; D ambiguous. Germline CDR1 and CDR2: MNHEY and SMNVEV (reference sequence). V lost 1 base to trimming and J lost 7 bases, with 11 bases between them. The CDR3 spans 13 residues. The CDR3 spells CASSLYSSKEQYF. DNA for the CDR3: TGTGCCAGCAGTTTATACAGCTCGAAAGAGCAGTACTTC.

This clone was seen a few times. The genes are TRBV6-6 and TRBJ2-7; D may be TRBD2 (5 bases). Looked up from germline, CDR1 is MNHNY and CDR2 is SVGAGI (reference sequence). Trimming removed 6 bases at V and 2 bases at J, with 14 bases between. CDR3 length: 14 amino acids. The CDR3 region has the DNA TGTGCCAGCAGCCCCAATAGCGACACCTACGAGCAGTACTTC. It encodes CASSPNSDTYEQYF.